The sequence of this T cell receptor beta chain was determined in a study of human T cells and chemical hapten exposure. At the level of the study: Across its roughly 22 weeks, the study gave patients weekly diphenylcyclopropenone doses to the scalp. General study findings and limits: TCRs at a frequency above 1 in 1000 stayed unchanged with DPC sensitization.

Unique molecular identifiers were attached to individual cDNA molecules during library preparation. TCRdb ran MiXCR on the RACE reads and lists one entry per CDR3 protein. In the table there are roughly 130,000 distinct CDR3 sequences, over 9% of which are singletons. The time point is: patch test 3, about 24 weeks after DPC sensitization. The treatment was: therapeutic diphenylcyclopropenone sensitization with weekly scalp DPC. This clonotype was recorded at least ten times. Antigen unknown. This CDR3 comprises 14 residues. Trimming stripped 0 bases from V and 6 bases from J, with 10 bases between. Per germline, CDR1 LGHNA and CDR2 YSLEER.

V and J are TRBV4-3 and TRBJ2-3; no clear D. The sample was whole blood, taken in connection with sensitization to the hapten diphenylcyclopropenone (DPC). This TCR derives from a woman aged 45-65 years with alopecia areata. Some clones in this sample may be carry-over from other donors' samples. The CDR3 DNA reads as TGCGCCAGCAGCCAAGATCGTATAAGGGATACGCAGTATTTT. It specifies CASSQDRIRDTQYF.